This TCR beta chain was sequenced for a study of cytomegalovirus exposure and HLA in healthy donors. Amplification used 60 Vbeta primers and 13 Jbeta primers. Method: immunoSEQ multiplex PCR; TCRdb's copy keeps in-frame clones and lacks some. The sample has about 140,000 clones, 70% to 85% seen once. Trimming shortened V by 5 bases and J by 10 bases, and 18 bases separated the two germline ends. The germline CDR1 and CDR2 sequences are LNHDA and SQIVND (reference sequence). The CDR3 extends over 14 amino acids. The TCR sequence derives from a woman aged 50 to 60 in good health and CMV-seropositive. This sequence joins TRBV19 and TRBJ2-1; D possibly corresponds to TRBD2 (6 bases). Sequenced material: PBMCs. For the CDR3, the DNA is TGTGCCAGTAGTGCTGTCGGGACTCTCGGGGAGCAGTTCTTC. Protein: CASSAVGTLGEQFF.